The 31 T cell receptor beta chains below come from one sample, sequenced in a study of graft-versus-host responses after intestinal transplantation. These receptors have no identified antigens. TCRdb's copy holds only in-frame clones and misses some; the assay was immunoSEQ multiplex PCR. The table records 84,000 or so clones, roughly 80% of them present only once. Sequences were derived from unstimulated CD4+ T cells sorted from spleen or lymph node cells, sampled before intestinal transplant. These receptor sequences come from a human donor who received an intestinal transplant.

The chain carries TRBV7-8 and TRBJ2-7; D possibly corresponds to TRBD1 (6 bases). The V and J ends lost 5 bases and 0 bases respectively, with 17 bases between them. In germline, CDR1 is SGHVS, CDR2 FQNEAQ. The CDR3 spans 16 residues. The CDR3 region is CASSPRQARVSYEQYF. The DNA of the CDR3 is TGTGCCAGCAGCCCAAGACAGGCCCGGGTCTCCTACGAGCAGTACTTC.

This chain connects TRBV5-4 to TRBJ1-3, with D possibly being TRBD1 (5 bases). The germline V and J ends were trimmed by 6 bases and 0 bases, with 13 bases remaining between them. This CDR3 has 15 residues. Germline V gene lookup returns CDR1 SGHNT and CDR2 YYREEE (reference sequence). The CDR3: CASTKDSSSGNTIYF. CDR3 DNA: TGTGCCAGCACCAAAGACAGTAGCTCTGGAAACACCATATATTTT.

The genes are TRBV7-6 and TRBJ2-2; TRBD2 might be the D (8 bases). CDR1 SGHVS and CDR2 FNYEAQ come from the germline V gene. The CDR3 is 18 amino acids. Trimming shortened V by 5 bases and J by 5 bases, and 24 bases separated the two germline ends. This chain's CDR3 is CASSPGRGRFVLTGELFF. DNA for the CDR3: TGTGCCAGCAGCCCCGGGAGGGGGCGATTCGTCCTAACCGGGGAGCTGTTTTTT.

This clone occurred once. The chain joins TRBV2 to TRBJ2-2, with TRBD1 identical over 9 bases. V shed 6 bases and J 6 bases; nucleotides not matched to a gene: 2. CDR3 length: 13 amino acids. Per germline, CDR1 SNHLY and CDR2 FYNNEI. The CDR3 region is CASRGTGSGELFF. CDR3 DNA sequence: TGTGCCAGCAGAGGGACAGGGTCCGGGGAGCTGTTTTTT. The full variable domain, its missing parts supplied by reference TRBV2 and TRBJ2-2, is EPEVTQTPSHQVTQMGQEVILRCVPISNHLYFYWYRQILGQKVEFLVSFYNNEISEKSEIFDDQFSVERPDGSNFTLKIRSTKLEDSAMYFCASRGTGSGELFFGEGSRLTVL.

This clone occurred many times. The chain has TRBV7-6 and TRBJ1-6, with D perhaps matching TRBD1 (5 bases). The germline V gene encodes CDR1 SGHVS and CDR2 FNYEAQ. This CDR3 contains 15 residues. Trimming stripped 2 bases from V and 10 bases from J, with 15 bases between. CDR3 loop: CASSLSQGIDSPLHF. For the CDR3, the DNA is TGTGCCAGCAGCTTATCTCAGGGAATTGACTCACCCCTCCACTTT.

The V and J genes are TRBV18 and TRBJ1-1; D remains ambiguous. Trimming took off 5 bases at V and 3 bases at J, with 13 bases between the two ends. CDR1 and CDR2 from the germline V gene are KGHSH and LQKENI. The CDR3 totals 14 residues. The CDR3 nucleotides read TGTGCCAGCTCAACGGAGTCTTTCCACACTGAAGCTTTCTTT. It is translated as CASSTESFHTEAFF.

The chain joins TRBV11-2 to TRBJ2-2; TRBD1 agrees at 7 bases. Germline CDR1 and CDR2: SGHAT and FQNNGV. CDR3 size: 15 residues. Trimming cost V 2 bases and J 3 bases; bases outside gene matches: 3. The CDR3 region has the DNA TGTGCCAGCAGCTTAAGGGGGCCGTACACCGGGGAGCTGTTTTTT. It is translated as CASSLRGPYTGELFF.

Here the CDR3 reads CASSPGETGELFF. The DNA for the CDR3 is TGTGCCAGCTCACCAGGGGAGACCGGGGAGCTGTTTTTT. The genes are TRBV18 and TRBJ2-2; D possibly corresponds to TRBD2 (5 bases). V lost 2 bases to trimming and J lost 5 bases, with 6 bases between them. Per the germline V gene, CDR1 is KGHSH and CDR2 is LQKENI. The CDR3 length is 13 residues.

This chain joins TRBV14 and TRBJ1-1, with a weak D call TRBD1 (5 bases). This CDR3 comprises 15 residues. Germline values: CDR1 SGHDN, CDR2 FVKESK. With 0 bases removed from V and 4 bases from J, the gap between germline ends came to 12 bases. The chain's CDR3 is CASSQEARGITEAFF. DNA of the CDR3: TGTGCCAGCAGCCAAGAGGCTAGGGGTATCACTGAAGCTTTCTTT.

The chain recombines TRBV18 with TRBJ2-7; D is possibly TRBD2 (6 bases). Trimming left V 4 bases short and J 3 bases short, with 16 bases between. The CDR3 sequence is 15 residues long. The germline CDR1 and CDR2 sequences are KGHSH and LQKENI. The CDR3 DNA follows: TGTGCCAGCTCACGCTCGGGCGGGGTTAACTACGAGCAGTACTTC. Translated: CASSRSGGVNYEQYF.

This chain links TRBV15 with TRBJ2-7, with 7 bases matching TRBD1. CDR3 size: 15 residues. The germline gives CDR1 LNHNV, CDR2 YYDKDF (reference sequence). The ends lost 0 bases at V and 2 bases at J; junction bases unmatched: 4. CDR3 residues: CATSRERTGPYEQYF. The CDR3 DNA follows: TGTGCCACCAGCAGAGAACGGACAGGTCCCTACGAGCAGTACTTC.

The chain employs TRBV2 and TRBJ1-2, with a weak D call TRBD1 (6 bases). CDR1 is SNHLY and CDR2 is FYNNEI in the germline V gene. Trimming cost V 3 bases and J 5 bases, with 13 bases left between them. The CDR3 extends over 14 amino acids. In DNA form, the CDR3 reads TGTGCCAGCAGTGAGGCAGGGGCCAGGTATGGCTACACCTTC. The encoded protein is CASSEAGARYGYTF.

The chain joins TRBV7-2 to TRBJ1-6; no clear D. The CDR3 extends over 15 amino acids. Trimming stripped 2 bases from V and 5 bases from J, with 10 bases between. CDR1 and CDR2 (germline): SGHTA, FQGNSA. The CDR3 DNA sequence: TGTGCCAGCAGCTTATCGCGGCAGCATAATTCACCCCTCCACTTT. It translates to CASSLSRQHNSPLHF.

The chain joins TRBV7-2 to TRBJ1-6, with 8 bases that match TRBD1. The CDR3 has 14 residues. Germline V lookup: CDR1 SGHTA, CDR2 FQGNSA. J gave up 8 bases and V 5 bases, and 5 bases lay outside the gene matches. The DNA for the CDR3 is TGTGCCAGCAGCGTCGACAGGGGTTATTCACCCCTCCACTTT. Encoded protein: CASSVDRGYSPLHF.

The chain has TRBV9 and TRBJ2-7; 10 nucleotides align to TRBD2. The CDR3 is 15 residues long. Germline values: CDR1 SGDLS, CDR2 YYNGEE. Germline trimming cut 4 bases from V and 6 bases from J; bases unmatched to any gene: 10. In nucleotides, the CDR3 is TGTGCCAGCAGCCCGTCTAGTAGCGGGGGGCGCGAGCAGTACTTC. The encoded protein is CASSPSSSGGREQYF.

This clone is a singleton in its sample. The chain links TRBV4-2 to TRBJ2-3; D is ambiguous. The CDR3 runs 11 residues. The germline V and J ends were trimmed by 1 base and 6 bases, with 2 bases remaining between them. Germline CDR1 is LGHNA and CDR2 is YNFKEQ. CDR3 residues: CASSQADTQYF. The CDR3, as DNA: TGTGCCAGCAGCCAAGCGGATACGCAGTATTTT.

The chain employs TRBV28 and TRBJ2-7; TRBD1 matches at 9 bases. Germline CDR1 is MDHEN and CDR2 is SYDVKM. The CDR3 loop spans 17 amino acids. Trimming removed 4 bases from V and 5 bases from J; junction bases left unmatched: 15. The CDR3 loop reads CASSSLLPGQGIHEQYF. CDR3 bases: TGTGCCAGCAGTTCACTTTTACCGGGACAGGGTATCCACGAGCAGTACTTC.

The chain couples TRBV5-1 to TRBJ2-5, with unresolved D. CDR1 and CDR2 (germline): SGHRS, YFSETQ. CDR3 size: 16 residues. Trimming left V 0 bases short and J 2 bases short, with 14 bases between. The CDR3 region has the DNA TGCGCCAGCAGCTTGGACGGCGGAGTCCCTCAAGAGACCCAGTACTTC. Translation gives CASSLDGGVPQETQYF.

The chain has TRBV6-5 and TRBJ2-6; tentatively, D is TRBD2 (5 bases). The CDR3 loop spans 14 amino acids. Trimming stripped 6 bases from V and 2 bases from J, with 8 bases between. The germline CDR1 and CDR2 sequences are MNHEY and SVGAGI. CDR3 DNA: TGTGCCAGCAGCCGGGAAGCTGGGGCCAACGTCCTGACTTTC. As protein: CASSREAGANVLTF.

The V and J genes are TRBV6-1 and TRBJ1-2; 8 positions match TRBD1. This CDR3 comprises 14 residues. J gave up 5 bases and V 3 bases, and 5 bases lay outside the gene matches. Germline V CDR1 and CDR2: MNHNS, SASEGT. The CDR3 DNA sequence: TGTGCCAGCAGTGACAGGGACAGGTTGTATGGCTACACCTTC. It translates to CASSDRDRLYGYTF.

This clone was counted once. V is TRBV7-2 and J is TRBJ1-5, with 7 nucleotides matching TRBD1. The CDR3 extends over 14 amino acids. V dropped 5 bases and J dropped 6; count of bases not matched to a gene: 7. Germline loops: CDR1 SGHTA, CDR2 FQGNSA. The CDR3 sequence is CASSPRQGIQPQHF. The CDR3 DNA sequence: TGTGCCAGCAGCCCGAGACAGGGTATTCAGCCCCAGCATTTT.

V gene TRBV7-2 combines with J gene TRBJ2-4; 8 bases match TRBD2. The germline CDR1 and CDR2 sequences are SGHTA and FQGNSA. The CDR3 extends over 17 amino acids. Unmatched junction bases numbered 9, after V lost 5 bases and J lost 0 bases. DNA of the CDR3: TGTGCCAGCAGCCCCTGGACTAGCAGTCTAGCCAAAAACATTCAGTACTTC. It is translated as CASSPWTSSLAKNIQYF.

The chain is built from TRBV6-5 and TRBJ1-2; 8 nucleotides agree with TRBD1. V shed 5 bases, J shed 5 bases, and the junction held 10 bases outside the gene matches. The CDR3 totals 15 residues. Germline V lookup: CDR1 MNHEY, CDR2 SVGAGI. The CDR3 DNA reads TGTGCCAGCAGTCCCCTTGGGACAGGAGGATATGGCTACACCTTC. The encoded protein is CASSPLGTGGYGYTF.

The J gene is TRBJ2-7, the V gene TRBV7-8; the D gene is possibly TRBD1 (6 bases). The CDR3 covers 16 residues. Germline V gene lookup returns CDR1 SGHVS and CDR2 FQNEAQ. Trimming took off 0 bases at V and 6 bases at J, with 18 bases between the two ends. The CDR3 nucleotides are TGTGCCAGCAGCTTAGCGCATCTACAGGGCGTTGGCGAGCAGTACTTC. Protein: CASSLAHLQGVGEQYF.

The chain uses TRBV2 and TRBJ1-4; D gene ambiguous. The ends were cut back, 3 bases at V and 14 bases at J, with 16 bases in the middle. This CDR3 spans 13 amino acids. In germline, CDR1 is SNHLY, CDR2 FYNNEI. The DNA of the CDR3 is TGTGCCAGCAGTGATAAACATGCGGGGTGGCTGTTTTTT. Residues: CASSDKHAGWLFF.

The gene calls are TRBV10-3 and TRBJ2-5; D is perhaps TRBD2 (6 bases). Germline V gene lookup returns CDR1 ENHRY and CDR2 SYGVKD. This CDR3 region has 15 residues. V lost 0 bases, J lost 1 base, and 9 bases lay in between. The CDR3 DNA reads TGTGCCATCAGTGAGTCGGGAGGTGTCCAAGAGACCCAGTACTTC. Protein sequence: CAISESGGVQETQYF.

This clone appeared once. V and J are TRBV28 and TRBJ1-1; D uncertain. The CDR3 contains 14 residues. The germline V gene has CDR1 MDHEN and CDR2 SYDVKM. V was clipped by 3 bases and J by 2 bases, with 10 bases between them. This chain's CDR3 is CASSFAGRNTEAFF. In DNA form, the CDR3 reads TGTGCCAGCAGTTTTGCAGGTAGAAACACTGAAGCTTTCTTT.

The rearrangement uses TRBV7-3 and TRBJ2-3; the D gene is possibly TRBD2 (5 bases). The germline CDR1 and CDR2 sequences are SGHTA and FQGTGA. Trimming took 9 bases from V and 0 from J, leaving 16 bases between them. The length of the CDR3 is 15 residues. The CDR3 DNA reads as TGTGCCAGTTCCTCGGGAAGCCTGAGCACAGATACGCAGTATTTT. This codes for CASSSGSLSTDTQYF. Supplemented by reference TRBV7-3 and TRBJ2-3, the full variable domain reads GAGVSQTPSNKVTEKGKYVELRCDPISGHTALYWYRQSLGQGPEFLIYFQGTGAADDSGLPNDRFFAVRPEGSVSTLKIQRTERGDSAVYLCASSSGSLSTDTQYFGPGTRLTVL.

The chain is built from TRBV5-1 and TRBJ1-5; 7 positions match TRBD1. There are 14 residues in the CDR3. The ends lost 4 bases at V and 3 bases at J; junction bases unmatched: 4. The germline V gene has CDR1 SGHRS and CDR2 YFSETQ. CDR3 DNA: TGCGCCAGCAGCACGGGACAGACCAATCAGCCCCAGCATTTT. Protein sequence: CASSTGQTNQPQHF.

This clone has just one count. This chain links TRBV7-2 with TRBJ1-5, with D hard to call. The V end was cut by 5 bases, the J end by 0 bases, with 14 bases between. Germline CDR1 reads SGHTA; CDR2 reads FQGNSA. This CDR3 region has 16 residues. The CDR3 DNA follows: TGTGCCAGCAGCCTAGAACAGTTTAATAGCAATCAGCCCCAGCATTTT. It translates to CASSLEQFNSNQPQHF.

This chain uses TRBV6-6 with TRBJ1-2, with no clear D. Trimming removed 2 bases from V and 1 base from J, with 8 bases in between. This CDR3 is built from 14 residues. Germline CDR1 MNHNY, CDR2 SVGAGI (reference sequence). This CDR3 reads CASSYLGDNYGYTF. The DNA for the CDR3 is TGTGCCAGCAGTTACCTGGGCGATAACTATGGCTACACCTTC.